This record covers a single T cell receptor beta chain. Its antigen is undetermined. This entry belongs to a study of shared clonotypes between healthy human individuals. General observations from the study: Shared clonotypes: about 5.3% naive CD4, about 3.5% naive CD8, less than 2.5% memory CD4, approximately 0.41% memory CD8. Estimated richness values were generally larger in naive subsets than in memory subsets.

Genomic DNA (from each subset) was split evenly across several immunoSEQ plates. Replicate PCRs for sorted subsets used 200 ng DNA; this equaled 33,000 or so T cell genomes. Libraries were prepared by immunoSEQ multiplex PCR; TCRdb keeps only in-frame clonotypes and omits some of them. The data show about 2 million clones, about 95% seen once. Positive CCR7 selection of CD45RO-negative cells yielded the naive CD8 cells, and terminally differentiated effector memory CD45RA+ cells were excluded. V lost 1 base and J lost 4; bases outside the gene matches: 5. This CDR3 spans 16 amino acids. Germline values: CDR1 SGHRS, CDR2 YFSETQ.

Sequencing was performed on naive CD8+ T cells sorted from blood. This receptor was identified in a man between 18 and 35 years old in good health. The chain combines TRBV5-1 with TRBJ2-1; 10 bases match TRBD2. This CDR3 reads CASSLSASGSYNEQFF. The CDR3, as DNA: TGCGCCAGCAGCTTGTCGGCTAGCGGGAGTTACAATGAGCAGTTCTTC. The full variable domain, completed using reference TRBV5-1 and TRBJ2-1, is KAGVTQTPRYLIKTRGQQVTLSCSPISGHRSVSWYQQTPGQGLQFLFEYFSETQRNKGNFPGRFSGRQFSNSRSEMNVSTLELGDSALYLCASSLSASGSYNEQFFGPGTRLTVL.